This entry lists 11 T cell receptor beta chains sequenced from one sample in a study of PD-L1 blockade in urothelial cancer. TCRdb keeps only in-frame clones here, not all; method: immunoSEQ multiplex PCR. The sample carries tens of thousands of clones, nearly 90% recorded once. Described time point: pretreatment peripheral blood. This specimen was PBMCs, taken around atezolizumab (anti-PD-L1) treatment. Receptors were obtained from a man in his sixties with urothelial cancer.

V and J are TRBV28 and TRBJ2-7; the match to TRBD2 covers 7 bases. In germline, CDR1 is MDHEN, CDR2 SYDVKM. V was pared by 2 bases and J by 0 bases, with 4 bases of the junction left unmatched. The CDR3 loop spans 15 amino acids. DNA for the CDR3: TGTGCCAGCAGTTTAGGAGGCGGGAGCTCCTACGAGCAGTACTTC. This codes for CASSLGGGSSYEQYF.

The gene calls are TRBV5-1 and TRBJ2-1, with 10 bases fitting TRBD2. Germline loops: CDR1 SGHRS, CDR2 YFSETQ. The V gene end was trimmed by 1 base and the J gene end by 4 bases; junction bases not matched to a gene: 2. The CDR3 has 15 residues. CDR3 DNA sequence: TGCGCCAGCAGCTTGACTAGCGGGACTTACAATGAGCAGTTCTTC. It yields the protein CASSLTSGTYNEQFF.

The count of this clone is one. This chain connects TRBV28 to TRBJ1-5; D is perhaps TRBD1 (6 bases). CDR3 length equals 15 residues. Trimming removed 7 bases at V and 5 bases at J, with 18 bases between. Looked up from germline, CDR1 is MDHEN and CDR2 is SYDVKM. In DNA form, the CDR3 reads TGTGCCAGCACCATTCTATTGGGGGCACATCAGCCCCAGCATTTT. This codes for CASTILLGAHQPQHF.

The J gene is TRBJ1-1, the V gene TRBV7-9; 7 bases fit TRBD1. The germline gives CDR1 SEHNR, CDR2 FQNEAQ (reference sequence). The CDR3 has 14 amino acids. With V trimmed by 5 bases and J by 6 bases, 9 bases remained unmatched. The CDR3 loop reads CASSPYGTDPEAFF. DNA of the CDR3: TGTGCCAGCAGCCCGTATGGGACAGACCCTGAAGCTTTCTTT.

This clone was counted a single time. The rearrangement uses TRBV28 and TRBJ1-1, with a weak D call TRBD1 (5 bases). With 6 bases removed from V and 9 bases from J, the gap between germline ends came to 20 bases. This CDR3 is built from 14 residues. In germline, CDR1 is MDHEN, CDR2 SYDVKM. CDR3: CASSPPGTAVKAFF. Written as DNA, the CDR3 is TGTGCCAGCAGCCCCCCCGGGACTGCTGTCAAAGCTTTCTTT.

This chain joins TRBV18 and TRBJ2-7; a weak D match, TRBD1 (6 bases). CDR3 length: 14 amino acids. V shed 2 bases and J shed 2 bases, with 10 bases lying between them. Germline assignment: CDR1 KGHSH and CDR2 LQKENI. The CDR3 DNA reads TGTGCCAGCTCACCATCAGGGGACACCTACGAGCAGTACTTC. Translated: CASSPSGDTYEQYF.

The V and J genes are TRBV6-5 and TRBJ1-5; maybe TRBD1 (5 bases). Germline values: CDR1 MNHEY, CDR2 SVGAGI. This CDR3 comprises 13 residues. V lost 2 bases and J 7 bases, leaving 9 bases between the germline ends. The CDR3 spells CASSYDSGQPQHF. DNA of the CDR3: TGTGCCAGCAGTTACGACTCAGGGCAGCCCCAGCATTTT.

This clone was detected a few times. The chain uses TRBV7-6 and TRBJ2-1; 7 bases agree with TRBD2. The CDR3 loop spans 16 amino acids. J gave up 4 bases and V 1 base, and 7 bases lay outside the gene matches. Germline values: CDR1 SGHVS, CDR2 FNYEAQ. The CDR3 loop reads CASSLVGGSGYNEQFF. For the CDR3, the DNA is TGTGCCAGCAGCTTAGTGGGCGGGAGTGGTTACAATGAGCAGTTCTTC.

This chain joins TRBV11-2 and TRBJ2-5; the D is unclear. Germline values: CDR1 SGHAT, CDR2 FQNNGV. The CDR3 is 14 residues long. Trimming removed 5 bases from V and 1 base from J, with 11 bases in between. The CDR3 region has the DNA TGTGCCAGCAGCCCGCGGCAAATCCAAGAGACCCAGTACTTC. As protein: CASSPRQIQETQYF. Combining the CDR3 with reference TRBV11-2 and TRBJ2-5 gives the whole variable domain EAGVAQSPRYKIIEKRQSVAFWCNPISGHATLYWYQQILGQGPKLLIQFQNNGVVDDSQLPKDRFSAERLKGVDSTLKIQPAKLEDSAVYLCASSPRQIQETQYFGPGTRLLVL.

The chain recombines TRBV4-2 with TRBJ1-1; D is unresolved. The CDR3 is 15 residues long. V was trimmed by 3 bases and J by 1 base, leaving 12 bases between them. Germline V CDR1 and CDR2: LGHNA, YNFKEQ. CDR3 nucleotides: TGTGCCAGCAGCCAGTCTGCCAGACAGAACACTGAAGCTTTCTTT. Amino acid sequence: CASSQSARQNTEAFF.

CDR3 sequence: CASSQDGSPFGYGYTF. The CDR3 DNA reads TGTGCCAGCAGCCAGGACGGGAGCCCCTTCGGGTATGGCTACACCTTC. V and J are TRBV5-4 and TRBJ1-2; D not resolved. The CDR3 covers 16 residues. V shed 4 bases and J shed 5 bases, with 21 bases lying between them. Germline CDR1 reads SGHNT; CDR2 reads YYREEE (reference sequence).